This T cell receptor beta chain was profiled in a study of radiation and T cells in renal cell carcinoma (dated by TCRdb to between 2020 and 2021). As for the study more broadly: Samples were obtained from a clinical trial, in which 15 Gy stereotactic body radiation therapy was delivered to primary renal cell carcinomas and nephrectomy was performed 4 weeks later. TCR beta sequencing covered around 50 samples in total, comprising around 26 tumors and around 27 peripheral blood samples. In the approximately 57 samples combined, 4,016,671 unique CDR3 nucleotide sequences were found, encoding 2.5 million to 3 million unique CDR3 amino acid sequences. Findings and caveats that apply to the study as a whole: Changes in the blood repertoire were not tracked past 4 weeks after treatment. Because pretreatment tumor biopsies were not available, the baseline intratumoral presence of clonotypes could not be determined. The single-armed trial design could not address effects of radiation dose or scheduling on the TCR repertoire. In blood, the top tumor clonotypes increased between baseline and 2 weeks post-radiation and then shrank by 4 weeks, which suggests that tumor-resident clones expanded only transiently.

According to the study, the label for this sample's time point signals: blood 2 weeks post-SBRT. The treatment or condition label, read with the paper, signifies: 15 Gy SBRT to primary tumor, nephrectomy 4 weeks later. To follow tumor-enriched clonotypes, peripheral blood was collected serially from radiation-treated patients at baseline and again at 2 weeks and 4 weeks after SBRT. Every patient's renal cell carcinoma showed clear cell pathology. The QIAamp DNA Blood Mini Kit (Qiagen) was used to prepare genomic DNA for TCR sequencing. Samples were included in the analyses only if all quality control checks were passed. With regard to this clone: Its binding antigen is unknown. No much larger clonotype is one base removed from it; base qualities were not supplied.

TCR beta libraries were generated from genomic DNA with the immunoSEQ kit, following the manufacturer's recommendations. To prepare the libraries, a first multiplex PCR with proprietary primers was run, followed by a second PCR that added unique barcodes, and a bead cleanup was done after each round. A kit-provided positive control reaction and a negative control reaction were included in every sample batch. The final libraries were assessed on an Agilent 4200 TapeStation D1000 ScreenTape, pooled by volume, and quantified by qPCR. Sequencing was performed on an Illumina NextSeq500 using a MidOutput 150-cycle cartridge, with 156 Read1 cycles, 15 Index1 cycles, and the kit custom primers. The pooled library was loaded at 0.75 to 1 pM, with an approximately 19% PhiX control spiked in. As for how the authors treated the data: The vendor-processed data were analyzed in R, and a clonotype was defined as all T cells that share the same CDR3 nucleotide sequence. In the clone abundance analyses, frequencies in each sample were normalized to that sample's 10,000 most abundant clones. Before analysis, public T cell clones were removed, and these numbered fewer than five per sample on average. Tumor-enriched and baseline blood-enriched clonotypes were defined by at least a 32-fold difference in abundance between compartments. Clonotypes expanded or contracted between blood time points were identified with a beta-binomial differential abundance model. Similarity between tumor and blood repertoires was quantified using the Baroni-Urbani and Buser coefficient, and groups were compared with two-tailed Wilcoxon tests in R. The clones in this table, taken by TCRdb from immuneACCESS, are in-frame only. Not every clone is retained; where verified, under half of the shortfall comes from an unresolved V gene, and the cause of the rest is unknown. The DNA gave D and trimming, while V, J and clone size come from that table. For this sample there are some 76,000 clones; roughly 82% appear just once. 5.8% of the sample is held by the ten biggest clonotypes.

The source was blood, collected from a patient whose treatment included radiotherapy and nephrectomy. This clonotype was obtained from a man aged 55 to 69 with renal cell carcinoma.

The DNA sequence is TGTGCCAGCAGCTTAGTAAAAGGGGGCTACAGTAACACTGAAGCTTTCTTT. It encodes CASSLVKGGYSNTEAFF. In this chain, TRBV7-2 is recombined with TRBJ1-1, with 7 bases matching TRBD1. As encoded in the germline V gene, CDR1 is SGHTA while CDR2 is FQGNSA. CDR3 length: 17 amino acids, cysteine to phenylalanine. Only the CDR3 region is kept as DNA, spanning 51 bases read in frame from base 1. For this chain, trimming is 1 base at the V end and 2 bases at the J end, and the number of junction bases without a gene match is 10. With the portions outside the CDR3 filled from the reference TRBV7-2 and TRBJ1-1 genes, the complete variable region becomes GAGVSQSPSNKVTEKGKDVELRCDPISGHTALYWYRQSLGQGLEFLIYFQGNSAPDKSGLPSDRFSAERTGGSVSTLTIQRTQQEDSAVYLCASSLVKGGYSNTEAFFGQGTRLTVV.